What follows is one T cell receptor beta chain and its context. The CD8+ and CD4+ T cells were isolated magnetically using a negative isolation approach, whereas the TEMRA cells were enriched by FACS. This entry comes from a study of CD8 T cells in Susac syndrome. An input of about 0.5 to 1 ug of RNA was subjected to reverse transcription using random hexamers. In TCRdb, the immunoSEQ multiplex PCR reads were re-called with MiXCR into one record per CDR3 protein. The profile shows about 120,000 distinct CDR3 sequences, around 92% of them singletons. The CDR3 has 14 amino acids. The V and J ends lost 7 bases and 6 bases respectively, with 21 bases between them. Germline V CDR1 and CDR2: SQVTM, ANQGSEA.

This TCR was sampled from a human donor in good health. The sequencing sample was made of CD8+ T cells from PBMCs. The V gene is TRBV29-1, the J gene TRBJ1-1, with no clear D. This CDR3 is CSASSAARGAEAFF. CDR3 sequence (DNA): TGCAGCGCCTCTTCGGCGGCGCGGGGAGCTGAAGCTTTCTTT.